Below, 21 T cell receptor beta chains from the same sample are listed, as sequenced in a study of shared clonotypes between healthy human individuals (dated by TCRdb to the early 2020s). Receptors were amplified or captured by the immunoSEQ multiplex PCR assay. TCRdb carries this immuneACCESS record with in-frame sequences only. Its versions omit some clonotypes, under half of them owing to an unresolved V gene in the studies checked, with the rest unexplained. Counted in this sample were roughly 660,000 clones; around 91% of them appeared once. In total, the top ten clones hold about 34% of the sample. Specimen: memory CD8+ T cells from PBMCs. The cell subset or site label, as the study defines it: CD45RO+ cells pooled with CCR7-negative TemRA cells. The receptors come from a young man in good health. Some clones in this sample may be carry-over from other donors' samples.

V and J are TRBV13 and TRBJ2-1, with 9 nucleotides matching TRBD1. Germline V lookup: CDR1 PRHDT, CDR2 FYEKMQ (reference sequence). This CDR3 comprises 14 residues. V lost 5 bases, J lost 5 bases, and 4 bases stayed unmatched. The CDR3 reads CASSGTGIDNEQFF. In nucleotides, the CDR3 is TGTGCCAGCAGCGGGACAGGGATCGACAATGAGCAGTTCTTC.

V gene TRBV2 combines with J gene TRBJ1-3, with D possibly TRBD1 on 6 matching bases. The germline V and J ends were trimmed by 3 bases and 3 bases, with 15 bases remaining between them. Germline V CDR1 and CDR2: SNHLY, FYNNEI. This CDR3 spans 16 amino acids. CDR3 loop: CASSEGQGSIGNTIYF. The DNA for the CDR3 is TGTGCCAGCAGTGAGGGGCAGGGGTCCATTGGAAACACCATATATTTT. Filled out from reference TRBV2 and TRBJ1-3, the complete variable domain reads EPEVTQTPSHQVTQMGQEVILRCVPISNHLYFYWYRQILGQKVEFLVSFYNNEISEKSEIFDDQFSVERPDGSNFTLKIRSTKLEDSAMYFCASSEGQGSIGNTIYFGEGSWLTVV.

CDR3 coding DNA: TGTGCCAGCAGCGTAGACGTGGGTGGGACTGGTTCACCCCTCCACTTT. As protein: CASSVDVGGTGSPLHF. This chain joins TRBV9 and TRBJ1-6; maybe TRBD1 (5 bases). This CDR3 has 16 residues. In germline, CDR1 is SGDLS, CDR2 YYNGEE. With 0 bases removed from V and 9 bases from J, the gap between germline ends came to 16 bases.

This clone was seen only a few times. The CDR3: CASSSKQGMNTEAFF. Written as DNA, the CDR3 is TGCGCCAGCAGCTCGAAACAGGGAATGAACACTGAAGCTTTCTTT. This chain links TRBV5-1 with TRBJ1-1, with D perhaps TRBD1 (6 bases). This CDR3 has 15 amino acids. Trimming took off 3 bases at V and 0 bases at J, with 12 bases between the two ends. Germline V gene lookup returns CDR1 SGHRS and CDR2 YFSETQ.

This chain connects TRBV29-1 to TRBJ2-3, with 9 bases that match TRBD2. The trim removed 3 bases at V and 4 bases at J, leaving 8 bases unmatched. This CDR3 has 15 amino acids. From germline, CDR1 is SQVTM and CDR2 ANQGSEA. The CDR3 region is CSVEGASGTADTQYF. The CDR3 nucleotides are TGCAGCGTTGAGGGGGCTAGCGGGACCGCAGATACGCAGTATTTT.

The chain employs TRBV11-2 and TRBJ2-1; D may be TRBD1 (6 bases). Germline loops: CDR1 SGHAT, CDR2 FQNNGV. The CDR3 totals 17 residues. Trimming removed 4 bases at V and 2 bases at J, with 18 bases between. The CDR3 sequence is CASSSRQASTPYNEQFF. DNA for the CDR3: TGTGCCAGCAGCTCGAGACAGGCCTCGACTCCCTACAATGAGCAGTTCTTC.

Written as DNA, the CDR3 is TGTGCCAGCAGCTTGTGGGGAATTAGCGGGAGTCGCGCAGATACGCAGTATTTT. Amino acid sequence: CASSLWGISGSRADTQYF. The chain links TRBV5-4 to TRBJ2-3, with 9 bases matching TRBD2. Germline lookup yields CDR1 SGHNT and CDR2 YYREEE (reference sequence). V dropped 1 base and J dropped 4; count of bases not matched to a gene: 13. The CDR3 is made up of 18 amino acids.

V usage is TRBV10-3 and J usage is TRBJ2-5; D is unresolved. Germline V gene sequence: CDR1 ENHRY, CDR2 SYGVKD. V shed 2 bases and J shed 0 bases, with 4 bases lying between them. The CDR3 length is 13 residues. The CDR3 reads CAISEGYQETQYF. DNA of the CDR3: TGTGCCATCAGTGAGGGGTACCAAGAGACCCAGTACTTC.

This chain joins TRBV9 and TRBJ2-7; D is perhaps TRBD1 (6 bases). V dropped 0 bases and J dropped 7 bases, with 11 bases sitting between them. This CDR3 has 13 amino acids. Germline loops: CDR1 SGDLS, CDR2 YYNGEE. CDR3 loop: CASSVGGPGEQYF. The CDR3 DNA follows: TGTGCCAGCAGCGTAGGGGGGCCCGGGGAGCAGTACTTC.

This clone has only a few counts. The chain carries TRBV28 and TRBJ2-6; unclear D gene. The germline CDR1 and CDR2 sequences are MDHEN and SYDVKM. V was pared by 7 bases and J by 0 bases, with 13 bases between. The CDR3 has 16 residues. CDR3 region: CASTKLPVSGANVLTF. Written as DNA, the CDR3 is TGTGCCAGCACCAAACTCCCAGTCTCTGGGGCCAACGTCCTGACTTTC.

This sequence joins TRBV6-5 and TRBJ2-2; D is possibly TRBD1 or TRBD2 (7 bases each). V was shortened by 6 bases and J by 2 bases, with 13 bases between the two germline ends. CDR1 is MNHEY, CDR2 SVGAGI, per germline. This CDR3 is built from 15 residues. The CDR3 coding sequence is TGTGCCAGCAGCAGGGGGGGGCCAAACACCGGGGAGCTGTTTTTT. This gives the protein CASSRGGPNTGELFF.

This chain connects TRBV28 to TRBJ1-5; D is undetermined. The germline V gene has CDR1 MDHEN and CDR2 SYDVKM. Between the trimmed V and J ends, which lost 5 bases and 0 bases, there was a span of 8 bases. The CDR3 totals 14 residues. CDR3 sequence: CASSPLNSNQPQHF. The CDR3 DNA reads as TGTGCCAGCAGTCCCCTCAATAGCAATCAGCCCCAGCATTTT.

This chain joins TRBV19 and TRBJ2-1; the match to TRBD2 covers 10 bases. J was trimmed by 7 bases and V by 5 bases; bases with no gene match: 8. Per the germline V gene, CDR1 is LNHDA and CDR2 is SQIVND (reference sequence). The CDR3 is 15 residues long. CDR3 residues: CASSSGTSVTNEQFF. CDR3 sequence (DNA): TGTGCCAGTAGTTCCGGGACTAGCGTTACTAATGAGCAGTTCTTC.

Notes on this clone: Other DNA sequences of this sample code for an identical CDR3. The DNA for the CDR3 is TGCAGCGTTCGGGGGTCCTATGGCTACACCTTC. Translated, it gives CSVRGSYGYTF. This chain uses TRBV29-1 with TRBJ1-2, with a weak D call TRBD1 (5 bases). V lost 5 bases and J 4 bases, leaving 8 bases between the germline ends. Germline V gives CDR1 SQVTM, CDR2 ANQGSEA. The CDR3 contains 11 residues.

This clone was recorded only once. The chain carries TRBV15 and TRBJ2-1; 10 positions agree with TRBD1. Germline CDR1 reads LNHNV; CDR2 reads YYDKDF (reference sequence). This CDR3 spans 13 amino acids. The ends lost 5 bases at V and 7 bases at J; junction bases unmatched: 2. The CDR3 spells CATSGGQGNEQFF. As DNA, the CDR3 is TGTGCCACCAGCGGGGGACAGGGGAATGAGCAGTTCTTC.

The chain links TRBV29-1 to TRBJ2-2; tentative D call: TRBD1 (7 bases). Per the germline V gene, CDR1 is SQVTM and CDR2 is ANQGSEA. The CDR3 runs 14 residues. V lost 4 bases and J lost 5, with 14 bases in between. CDR3 protein: CSVVRTGGTGELFF. The CDR3 DNA sequence: TGCAGCGTTGTAAGGACAGGAGGGACCGGGGAGCTGTTTTTT.

The rearrangement uses TRBV28 and TRBJ2-7; D call uncertain. Looked up from germline, CDR1 is MDHEN and CDR2 is SYDVKM. The V end lost 6 bases, the J end lost 3 bases, and 9 bases lay between the germline ends. CDR3 length equals 12 residues. This chain's CDR3 is CASSTPRYEQYF. Written as DNA, the CDR3 is TGTGCCAGCAGCACTCCGCGCTACGAGCAGTACTTC.

This rearrangement joins TRBV7-2 to TRBJ2-3; 12 positions agree with TRBD2. Germline assignment: CDR1 SGHTA and CDR2 FQGNSA. V lost 3 bases and J lost 5; bases outside the gene matches: 6. The CDR3 totals 16 residues. In DNA, the CDR3 is TGTGCCAGCAGCTTGGCCGGACTAGCGGGAAGAGATACGCAGTATTTT. Its translation is CASSLAGLAGRDTQYF.

This CDR3 reads CASWTGFSQPQHF. As DNA, the CDR3 is TGTGCCAGCTGGACAGGGTTCAGCCAGCCCCAGCATTTT. The V gene is TRBV19, the J gene TRBJ1-5; TRBD1 agrees at 8 bases. Germline trimming cut 9 bases from V and 7 bases from J; bases unmatched to any gene: 8. This CDR3 comprises 13 residues. The germline V gene encodes CDR1 LNHDA and CDR2 SQIVND (reference sequence).

The chain joins TRBV7-9 to TRBJ2-1, with 9 bases aligning to TRBD2. The CDR3 is 16 amino acids. The germline gives CDR1 SEHNR, CDR2 FQNEAQ (reference sequence). Trimming cost V 5 bases and J 9 bases; bases outside gene matches: 14. For the CDR3, the DNA is TGTGCCAGCAGCCCTACCGGGACTAGCCATAGGGGTGAGCAGTTCTTC. Its translation: CASSPTGTSHRGEQFF. Based on the CDR3 plus reference TRBV7-9 and TRBJ2-1, the full variable domain is DTGVSQNPRHKITKRGQNVTFRCDPISEHNRLYWYRQTLGQGPEFLTYFQNEAQLEKSRLLSDRFSAERPKGSFSTLEIQRTEQGDSAMYLCASSPTGTSHRGEQFFGPGTRLTVL.

The rearrangement joins TRBV6-6 to TRBJ1-1, with no clear D. Trimming stripped 5 bases from V and 5 bases from J, with 18 bases between. Looked up from germline, CDR1 is MNHNY and CDR2 is SVGAGI (reference sequence). The CDR3 is made up of 15 amino acids. The CDR3 nucleotides read TGTGCCAGCAGTCCCCTGATGCCGGAACGGACTGAAGCTTTCTTT. Protein: CASSPLMPERTEAFF.